This T cell receptor beta chain was found in a study of blood T cell repertoires in COVID-19. Germline-derived CDR1 and CDR2 are SGDLS and YYNGEE. V shed 5 bases, J shed 3 bases, and the junction held 12 bases outside the gene matches. The length of the CDR3 is 16 residues. Repertoires were generated with immunoSEQ multiplex PCR, while TCRdb's copy carries only in-frame clones and drops some. The table shows around 400,000 clones, with just over 90% occurring only once. Sequenced material: PBMCs or T cells enriched from blood (not recorded which). The V gene is TRBV9, the J gene TRBJ1-2, with 8 bases fitting TRBD1. The TCR sequence derives from a woman in her thirties or forties who had been exposed to COVID-19. The CDR3 protein is CASSGQGFDLDYGYTF. CDR3 bases: TGTGCCAGCAGTGGACAGGGTTTCGATTTAGACTATGGCTACACCTTC.